Detailed here is one TCR beta chain. This clone came up once. The specificity of this receptor is unknown. The input lacks base qualities; no much larger clone sits a single base away. Genomic DNA was extracted from sorted cells for sequencing of the TCRbeta CDR3 region. TCRbeta CDR3 regions were sequenced using the immunoSEQ Assay. Imported from immuneACCESS, the table was reduced by TCRdb to in-frame sequences with V and J called. These copies leave out some clones; in studies compared against another copy, an unresolved V gene accounts for under half, and the cause of the remainder is not known. This sample comprises about 25,000 clones, about nine tenths of them detected only once. The ten largest clones represent around 49% of the sample. This entry comes from a study of OX40 agonist ivuxolimab in advanced cancers. In terms of the full investigation: Ivuxolimab was a fully human IgG2 agonistic monoclonal antibody targeting the costimulatory receptor OX40 (CD134). The point of sequencing TCRbeta in the periphery was to test whether ivuxolimab changed TCR sequence diversity and drove clonal T-cell expansion. In the dose-escalation cohort, around four fifths of patients were male, and the mean age was around 65 years with a range of about 20 to 80. Intravenous ivuxolimab was administered to patients every 2 weeks at six dose levels: 0.01, 0.1, 0.3, 1.5, 3 and 10 mg/kg. The paper reports the monotherapy dose-escalation portion (N of about 50 patients) of the phase I ivuxolimab trial. Partial responses occurred in three dose-escalation patients: two with cutaneous melanoma and one with hepatocellular carcinoma. Patients were allowed to have had prior anti-PD-1, anti-PD-L1 or anti-CTLA-4 therapy, and approximately 39% of the dose-escalation patients had been treated with checkpoint inhibitors. Of the approximately 50 patients in dose escalation, around 20 had hepatocellular carcinoma, around 15 had melanoma, 9 had renal cell carcinoma and 9 had head and neck cancer.

The investigation overall reported the following: Which antigens the clonally expanded peripheral T cells were specific for was not determined. At doses of 0.1 to 3.0 mg/kg, clonal expansion of both CD4+ and CD8+ T cells in blood was seen between baseline and week 6. In the 0.1-3.0 mg/kg groups, partial responders had among the lowest normalized peripheral clonal expansion, particularly in CD8+ T cells. Low levels of normalized T-cell clonal expansion were also seen in some patients who did not respond. After ivuxolimab, CD8+ T cells had more expanded clones than CD4+ T cells on average.

The CDR3 has 16 amino acids, counting the end cysteine and phenylalanine. Kept here is only the CDR3 DNA, which spans 48 bases and is read in frame from base 1. As encoded in the germline V gene, CDR1 is KGHSH while CDR2 is LQKENI. V ends up 6 bases short and J 4 bases short, with an unmatched junction base count of 9. Patients with a history of autoimmune disease or receiving systemic immunosuppression were excluded from the trial. In every dose cohort, peripheral blood was drawn for TCR sequencing at baseline, cycle 4 day 1, and cycle 7 day 1. Samples were obtained from an open-label, multicenter, first-in-human phase I dose-escalation trial of ivuxolimab. Adults with locally advanced or metastatic melanoma, renal cell, hepatocellular, or head and neck squamous cell carcinoma were enrolled in the trial. CD4+ and CD8+ T cells were sorted separately from peripheral blood before TCR sequencing.

The source is an adult with an advanced solid tumor such as melanoma, head and neck, liver or kidney cancer. The sample here was CD4+ or CD8+ T cells sorted from blood, taken in a trial of the OX40 agonist ivuxolimab. The V and J segments used are TRBV18 and TRBJ1-3; 10 bases in the middle match TRBD1. The CDR3 reads as follows: CASSRPGTGVGNTIYF. The nucleotide sequence reads as follows: TGTGCCAGCTCCCGTCCCGGGACAGGGGTCGGAAACACCATATATTTT.